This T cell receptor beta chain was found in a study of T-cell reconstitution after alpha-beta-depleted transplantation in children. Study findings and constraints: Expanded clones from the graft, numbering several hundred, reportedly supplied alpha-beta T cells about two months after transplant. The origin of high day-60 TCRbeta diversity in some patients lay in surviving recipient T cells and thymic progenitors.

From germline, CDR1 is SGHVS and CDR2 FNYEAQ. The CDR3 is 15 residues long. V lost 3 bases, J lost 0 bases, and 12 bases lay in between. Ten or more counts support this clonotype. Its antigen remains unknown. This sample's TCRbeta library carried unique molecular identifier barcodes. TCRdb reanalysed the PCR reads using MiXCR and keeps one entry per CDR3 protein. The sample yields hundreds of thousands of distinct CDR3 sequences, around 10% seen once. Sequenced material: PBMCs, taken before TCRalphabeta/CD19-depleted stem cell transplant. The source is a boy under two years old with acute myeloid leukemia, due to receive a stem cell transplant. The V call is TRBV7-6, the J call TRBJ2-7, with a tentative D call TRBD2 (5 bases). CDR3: CASSLGEMSSYEQYF. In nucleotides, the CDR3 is TGTGCCAGCAGCTTGGGAGAAATGAGCTCCTACGAGCAGTACTTC.